These T cell receptor beta chains were read from a single sample in a study of cytomegalovirus exposure and HLA in healthy donors. Measured with immunoSEQ multiplex PCR; TCRdb has only the in-frame clones, and not every one. This sample has about 130,000 clones, with roughly 70% found just once. The sequencing sample was made of PBMCs. These receptors originate from a man aged 25 to 40 in good health and CMV-seronegative. Both conserved end residues are part of each CDR3. Each record gives: CDR3 DNA, CDR3 protein, clone size, D gene, CDR3 length, V gene, J gene. The D gene is left open where the match is weak. Size tells how often a clone was seen (once, few, many) or the class of an expanded clone, and some rows leave it out.

TGCGCCAGCAGCCTGGGGGGGGGCCTCACCTACGAGCAGTACTTC,CASSLGGGLTYEQYF,NA,NA,15,TRBV5-1,TRBJ2-7
TGCAGTGCTGGGGGGGGCTACGAGCAGTACTTC,CSAGGGYEQYF,NA,TRBD2,11,TRBV20-1,TRBJ2-7
TGTGCCAGCAGTGAAGGGACAGGGAGCTCCTACGAGCAGTACTTC,CASSEGTGSSYEQYF,NA,TRBD1,15,TRBV6-1,TRBJ2-7
TGTGCCAGCAGTGACGGCGGGGGGGCCCGGGCGGATACGCAGTATTTT,CASSDGGGARADTQYF,NA,TRBD2,16,TRBV6-4,TRBJ2-3
TGTGCCAGCTCACCAGGCAGCGGCTCCTACGAGCAGTACTTC,CASSPGSGSYEQYF,NA,NA,14,TRBV18,TRBJ2-7
TGTGCCAGCACCAACCCGGGCGGGGGGAAGTTTGGAAACACCATATATTTT,CASTNPGGGKFGNTIYF,NA,NA,17,TRBV28,TRBJ1-3
TGTGCCTGGACGCAGTCAAACTATGGCTACACCTTC,CAWTQSNYGYTF,NA,NA,12,TRBV30,TRBJ1-2
TGTGCCAGCAGTACAGGGTATGGGGCCAACGTCCTGACTTTC,CASSTGYGANVLTF,NA,NA,14,TRBV6-5,TRBJ2-6
TGTGCCATCAGTGAGACAGGGGCAACAGATACGCAGTATTTT,CAISETGATDTQYF,few,TRBD1,14,TRBV10-3,TRBJ2-3
TGTGCCAGCAGTCTTCCTCGAGGCCGACAGCCCCAGCATTTT,CASSLPRGRQPQHF,NA,NA,14,TRBV28,TRBJ1-5
TGTGCCAGCAGCCGACTAGCGGGGGGGGAGGATGAGCAGTTCTTC,CASSRLAGGEDEQFF,NA,TRBD2,15,TRBV11-3,TRBJ2-1
TGTGCCAGCAGTCCAGAACTGGACAGGGTAGGCGAGCAGTACTTC,CASSPELDRVGEQYF,NA,TRBD1,15,TRBV27,TRBJ2-7
TGTGCCAGCAGCTTATTCGGGGGGCCTAGCACAGATACGCAGTATTTT,CASSLFGGPSTDTQYF,few,NA,16,TRBV7-3,TRBJ2-3
TGTGCCAGCAGCTTTGAGACAGCTAACACCGGGGAGCTGTTTTTT,CASSFETANTGELFF,once,NA,15,TRBV11-3,TRBJ2-2
TGTGCCAGCTCACTTGTTAGCTCTGGGGCCAACGTCCTGACTTTC,CASSLVSSGANVLTF,NA,NA,15,TRBV18,TRBJ2-6
TGCGCCAGCAGCTTGGCCGCGACAACCTCTGGGGCCAACGTCCTGACTTTC,CASSLAATTSGANVLTF,few,NA,17,TRBV5-1,TRBJ2-6
TGTTCCAGCAGCCGAAAGCAGGGGACACCGGAGACTAATGAAAAACTGTTTTTT,CSSSRKQGTPETNEKLFF,few,NA,18,TRBV7-9,TRBJ1-4
TGCGCCAGCAGCTATAGCGGGGGGGCCGGGGATGAGCAGTTCTTC,CASSYSGGAGDEQFF,NA,TRBD2,15,TRBV5-1,TRBJ2-1